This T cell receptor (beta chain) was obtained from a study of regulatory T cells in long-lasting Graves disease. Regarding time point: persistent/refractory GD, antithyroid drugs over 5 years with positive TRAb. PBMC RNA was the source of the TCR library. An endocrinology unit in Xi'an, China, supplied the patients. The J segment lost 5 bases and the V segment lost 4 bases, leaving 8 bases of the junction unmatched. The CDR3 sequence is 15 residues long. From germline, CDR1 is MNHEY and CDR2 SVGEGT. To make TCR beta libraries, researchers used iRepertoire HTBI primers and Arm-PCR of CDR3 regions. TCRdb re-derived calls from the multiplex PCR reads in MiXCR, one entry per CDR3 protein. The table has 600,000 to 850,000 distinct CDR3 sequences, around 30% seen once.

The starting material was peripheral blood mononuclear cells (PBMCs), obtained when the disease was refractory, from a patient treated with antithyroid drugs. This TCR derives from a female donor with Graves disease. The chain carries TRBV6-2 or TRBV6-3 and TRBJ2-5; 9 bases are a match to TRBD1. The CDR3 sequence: CASSLTGGFGETQYF. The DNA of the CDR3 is TGTGCCAGCAGTTTGACAGGGGGGTTTGGGGAGACCCAGTACTTC.